The TCR beta chain under discussion was sequenced for a study of blood T cell repertoires in COVID-19. Study at large: Italy, Spain and the United States were the sources of the convalescent and acute COVID-19 samples. From T cells, B-cell-depleted T cells, or PBMCs came the material, which was cDNA or gDNA.

Between the trimmed V and J ends, which lost 2 bases and 0 bases, there was a span of 13 bases. In germline, CDR1 is SNHLY, CDR2 FYNNEI. CDR3 size: 16 residues. In the original analysis: Amplification with reference gene primers provided the estimates of nucleated cell counts. This table comes from immunoSEQ multiplex PCR, and its TCRdb copy is limited to in-frame clones, with some not included. The V and J calls and clone size are taken from that table; D and trimming were inferred from the DNA. Here the sample spans around 98,000 clones, around 85% being singletons. The sequencing sample was made of peripheral blood. V is TRBV2 and J is TRBJ1-2; possible D gene TRBD1, 6 bases. The TCR sequence derives from a woman aged 60 to 75 with acute or convalescent COVID-19. The CDR3 DNA follows: TGTGCCAGCAGTGAAACCCCACAGGGAGCTAACTATGGCTACACCTTC. This gives the protein CASSETPQGANYGYTF. The variable domain in full, completed from reference TRBV2 and TRBJ1-2, reads EPEVTQTPSHQVTQMGQEVILRCVPISNHLYFYWYRQILGQKVEFLVSFYNNEISEKSEIFDDQFSVERPDGSNFTLKIRSTKLEDSAMYFCASSETPQGANYGYTFGSGTRLTVV.